The following is a T cell receptor beta chain sequence with its context. The antigen it recognizes is unknown. No base qualities exist here, and no much larger clone lies one base off it. This sample was taken from a study of shared clonotypes between healthy human individuals (dated by TCRdb to 2020 to 2022). The study in broad terms: A few men and a couple of women, aged 18 to 49 years, made up the cohort. For each donor, three plates each were used for CD4 naive and CD4 memory, two plates were used for CD8 naive, and one plate was used for CD8 memory. Blood TCR repertoires of several healthy adults were deeply sequenced to estimate repertoire size and the extent of clonotype sharing between individuals. Different laboratories and diverse techniques were used to prepare libraries and sequence TCR repertoires, to increase sequencing depth and limit assay-specific biases. Between about 0.8 and 9.5 billion PBMCs per donor were obtained by leukapheresis.

CDR1 MDHEN and CDR2 SYDVKM are derived from the germline V gene. V is cut by 2 bases and J by 11 bases, and the space between the germline ends is 12 bases. The CDR3 holds 12 amino acids from the cysteine to the phenylalanine. Kept here is only the CDR3 DNA, which spans 36 bases and is read in frame from base 1. What the authors observed across the whole study: Across four donors, approximately 4.6% of naive CD4, roughly 3.3% of naive CD8, about 2.3% of memory CD4, and about 0.4% of memory CD8 clonotypes were shared. Clonotypes shared by all four sorted-subset donors showed higher generation probabilities than non-shared clonotypes. Because the study included only a small number of donors, the genetic and exposure-history diversity represented was limited. Even with the large sequencing depth, rarefaction of the sorted-subset datasets indicated that sequencing was incomplete. Pairwise subsampling indicated that sequencing depth was expected to affect the degree of clonotype sharing among donors. Sampling was restricted to blood, and TCR repertoires in tissue are likely to differ from TCR repertoires in blood. Naive subsets generally had larger estimated clonotype richness than memory subsets did.

Donors were healthy HIV-negative adults with no recently reported acute infections or vaccinations. Every donor was a Caucasian adult residing in Nashville, Tennessee, USA. Magnetic negative selection was used to enrich CD4+ T cells, after which naive cells were positively selected on CD45RA and the negative fraction became the memory subset. After blood collection by leukapheresis, PBMCs were isolated using Ficoll-Histopaque density gradient centrifugation and then cryopreserved in the vapor phase of liquid nitrogen. Analytical flow cytometry was used to check the purity and quantity of every magnetically sorted T cell population. Each sorted fraction had its genomic DNA isolated and then quantified by UV absorbance on a Nanodrop 2000c. Using the deep immunoSEQ assay, TCR CDR3 regions were amplified from genomic DNA by multiplex PCR. Genomic DNA extracted from each cell subset was distributed evenly over all wells of several immunoSEQ 96-well plates, and each plate served as one replicate. For sorted subsets, each replicate PCR was loaded with about 200 ng genomic DNA, equivalent to approximately 27,000 T cell genomes. Purified libraries were measured with a Qubit 3.0 fluorometer, size-checked on a Bioanalyzer 2100, and measured again with the KAPA Library Quantification kit. A separate single-read 150-cycle Illumina NextSeq 550 flow cell was used to sequence each immunoSEQ 96-well plate. As for the original processing: Because the immunoSEQ output held only junctional sequences and lacked quality scores, the filtering could not match the filtering applied to full-length reads. To assign V/J genes and CDR3, sequences were annotated against IMGT germline references using PyIR, a Python wrapper for IgBLAST v1.9. Reads were removed for weak V/J assignments (E-value above 1e-6), missing CDR3, stop codons, out-of-frame junctions, or ambiguous translated residues. V3J clonotypes were defined by identical inferred V gene, J gene, and CDR3 amino acid sequence. Percentage overlap between repertoires was computed as shared unique clonotypes divided by the size of the smaller repertoire. Three approaches were used to assess repertoire richness: RTK rarefaction, the Chao1 estimator, and Recon v2.1 estimates of unobserved clonotypes. Generation probabilities were computed with OLGA for all TCRbeta clonotypes obtained by the gDNA method from a handful of donors. In its TCRdb copy, this immuneACCESS table keeps in-frame sequences only and misses some clones. Where compared with another copy, unresolved V genes explain less than half of these, and the others have no known cause. V and J calls and clone size come straight from that table; D and trimming were deduced from the DNA. The sample table lists 2 million to 2.5 million clones, roughly 93% of them with a count of one. About 0.41% of the sample is in the top ten clones.

The chain is assembled from TRBV28 and TRBJ1-1, with the D gene uncertain. This receptor was taken from a man between 18 and 35 years old in good health. Some clones in this sample may be carry-over from other donors' samples. Sequencing input: naive CD4+ T cells from PBMCs. The meaning of the sample's cell subset or site label: CD45RA+ positively selected. In nucleotide form, the sequence is TGTGCCAGCAGTTTACGGCAGACGATGGCTTTCTTT. The resulting protein is CASSLRQTMAFF.